Given below is one T cell receptor beta chain in context. This sample is drawn from a study of blood T cell repertoires in COVID-19. Study details: The samples span acute and convalescent COVID-19 from the United States, Italy and Spain.

Sequencing used immunoSEQ multiplex PCR; TCRdb keeps in-frame clones, though not all of them. The sample shows roughly 280,000 clones, roughly 90% of them seen only once. V was clipped by 4 bases and J by 5 bases; unmatched bases: 5. Germline V gene lookup returns CDR1 SGHTA and CDR2 FQGNSA. This CDR3 has 15 amino acids. The receptor's source is a woman aged 45-65 years who had recovered from COVID-19. The V and J genes are TRBV7-2 and TRBJ1-6, with TRBD1 identical over 7 bases. Sequencing was carried out using peripheral blood. Written as DNA, the CDR3 is TGTGCCAGCAGCTCCACAGGGGCGCATAATTCACCCCTCCACTTT. Translation gives CASSSTGAHNSPLHF.